This T cell receptor (beta chain) was found in a study of T cells in Graves' hyperthyroidism and ophthalmopathy (dated 2019 in TCRdb). Context from the whole study: Peripheral blood samples were taken at initial diagnosis, before any treatment was given. TCR V-J signatures able to tell the groups apart were searched for in a discovery cohort of 95 or so patients, of whom 43 had Graves' ophthalmopathy and around 58 had stable Graves' hyperthyroidism. Whether ophthalmopathy could be predicted prospectively was tested in an independent validation cohort made up of under 20 hyperthyroidism patients plus 17 patients who later progressed to ophthalmopathy. The 80 to 100 discovery patients were randomly divided into training and test sets at a 7:3 ratio. In addition, the study compared T-cell repertoires in thyroid tissue and in blood from about 6 Graves' hyperthyroidism patients. After sampling, hyperthyroidism patients received methimazole starting at 30 mg daily, and ophthalmopathy patients received high-dose intravenous methylprednisolone. TCR Vbeta CDR3 sequencing of 130 to 150 peripheral blood samples (over 40 ophthalmopathy, 75 to 85 hyperthyroidism and some 17 progressor patients) is reported in the paper. Study-wide conclusions, independent of this receptor: Most expanded thyroid clonotypes (frequency above 0.001) were also detected in blood, a finding suggesting that blood repertoires may reflect thyroid immune responses. No statistical method was used to fix the sample size in advance, and group allocation was not hidden from the investigators. In validation, progression to ophthalmopathy was predicted by the model with 70.59% sensitivity and under 85% specificity, a median of around 5.9 months before onset. In cross-validation, a model built on a 13 V-J signature told ophthalmopathy apart from stable hyperthyroidism with 87.88% sensitivity and approximately 84% specificity, and in testing the same model reached 80%/75%.

This clonotype was seen repeatedly, ten times or more. Its antigen is currently not known. One junction end disagrees with the germline gene, perhaps due to a read error. The germline V gene sets CDR1 to SGHRS and CDR2 to YFSETQ. The CDR3 has 14 amino acids, counting the end cysteine and phenylalanine. Left in the record is the CDR3 DNA by itself, 42 bases read in frame from the first base. Hyperthyroidism patients were newly diagnosed, had a disease duration of under 2 months, and were aged 18 to 65 years. The study excluded patients with uncontrolled infections, other autoimmune diseases, pregnancy or lactation. Diagnoses relied on clinical symptoms, serum thyroxine and TRAb, thyroid ultrasound and orbital computed tomography. For progressor patients, blood was drawn at the first diagnosis of hyperthyroidism, before any ophthalmopathy symptoms had appeared. PBMCs were separated from roughly 9.6 ml of fresh peripheral blood using Ficoll-Paque density gradient centrifugation. Progressor patients were initially diagnosed with Graves' hyperthyroidism and developed ophthalmopathy during follow-up. Trizol reagent was used to extract total RNA, and RNA quality was then checked on an Agilent 2100 Bioanalyzer.

Amplification of TCR beta CDR3 regions was carried out from RNA transcripts. The first round of RT-PCR for the TCR CDR3 was performed with the HTBI primer set and the Qiagen OneStep RT-PCR kit. Libraries were constructed in a second round of multiplex PCR, after which size selection and purification were carried out. Libraries were sequenced paired-end with 100 bp reads on an Illumina HiSeq2000. Per the authors' processing: SOAPnuke was used to process the raw data, throwing out any read that contained adapters or uncalled bases, had a mean Phred below 15, or lacked an exact constant-primer or identifier match. High-quality paired reads were merged with COPE v1.2.5, and unique nucleotide sequences were defined as clonotypes. Clonotypes were aligned to IMGT TRBV, TRBD and TRBJ reference segments using MiTCR v1.1. Analysis was restricted to V-J combinations with a frequency above 0.0001, which covered about 99% of repertoires. The TCS score was defined as the ratio of F50 (clonal expansion) to E x V (chaos), calculated using BLOSUM62-based TCRdist between CDR3 peptides within each V-J. Welch's t-statistics and random forest reduced 450 to 600 V-J features to 13, which were used in a naive Bayes classifier (R e1071). TCRdb trimmed public reads at Q25 via fastp, called clones via MiXCR and kept in-frame beta chains. Identical CDR3 protein sequences are pooled into one entry, listed with their most common genes and DNA. The V and J calls were not made by the authors but by TCRdb's processing. Within this sample are 600,000 to 850,000 distinct CDR3 sequences, with roughly a sixth of them counted one time only. The ten largest account for about a sixth of the sample.

Here the chain combines TRBV5-1 and TRBJ1-1; a stretch of 9 junction bases matches TRBD1. The clonotype comes from a woman between 50 and 59 years old with Graves' hyperthyroidism that later progressed to Graves' ophthalmopathy. The material sequenced was blood. The CDR3 reads CASSPQGANTEAFF. At the DNA level, the sequence is TGTGCCAGCTCACCACAGGGGGCTAACACTGAAGCTTTCTTT.